This T cell receptor (beta chain) was retrieved from a study of shared clonotypes between healthy human individuals. Overall study context: Three plates were used per donor for CD4 naive, three for CD4 memory, two for CD8 naive and one for CD8 memory.

To note about this clone: Its antigen is unknown.

Findings and limits, study-wide: Of the naive CD4 clonotypes, about 5% were shared across a handful of donors.

Assay: immunoSEQ multiplex PCR; the TCRdb copy retains only in-frame clones and omits some. The repertoire holds some 1 million clones, with under 80% as singletons. The junction had 23 bases not matched to a gene; V was cut back by 2 bases and J by 6 bases. The CDR3 totals 20 residues. The germline V gene encodes CDR1 GTSNPN and CDR2 SVGIG (reference sequence). J is TRBJ2-7 and V is TRBV30; TRBD1 aligns across 12 bases. This TCR came from a man aged 18 to 29 in good health. The sequenced material came from memory CD4+ T cells sorted from blood. Subset defined: CD45RA-negative fraction. As DNA, the CDR3 is TGTGCCTGGAGTCGGGACAGGGGGCGTCTTTTGGCGGGAGGGCCTATCGAGCAGTACTTC. It is translated as CAWSRDRGRLLAGGPIEQYF.